The 20 T cell receptor beta chains in this list originate from one sample, sequenced in a study of circulating and synovial CD4+ cells in juvenile arthritis. Measured with immunoSEQ multiplex PCR; TCRdb has only the in-frame clones, and not every one. This sample has tens of thousands of clones, with roughly 96% found just once. Input material: CD4+ T cells from blood. The receptor set was obtained from a human donor with juvenile idiopathic arthritis.

The rearrangement joins TRBV27 to TRBJ2-1; maybe TRBD1 (6 bases). V was trimmed by 2 bases and J by 4 bases, leaving 15 bases between them. The CDR3 totals 16 residues. Germline CDR1 is MNHEY and CDR2 is SMNVEV (reference sequence). This CDR3 reads CASSLPGQTPYNEQFF. In DNA form, the CDR3 reads TGTGCCAGCAGTTTACCGGGACAAACACCATACAATGAGCAGTTCTTC.

This clone has just one count. The chain couples TRBV12-5 to TRBJ2-3, with D perhaps TRBD1 (6 bases). V dropped 6 bases and J dropped 5 bases, with 21 bases sitting between them. The CDR3 is made up of 16 amino acids. CDR1 is LGHNT, CDR2 FRNRAP, per germline. CDR3 sequence: CASGRVQGIGGDTQYF. CDR3 in DNA: TGTGCTAGTGGGCGAGTTCAGGGGATCGGCGGAGATACGCAGTATTTT.

In this sample, this clone turned up once. The chain employs TRBV4-2 and TRBJ1-2; D not certain. The CDR3 is made up of 17 amino acids. V lost 0 bases and J lost 4, with 18 bases in between. The germline V gene has CDR1 LGHNA and CDR2 YNFKEQ. The CDR3 loop reads CASSQEWSGGSPYGYTF. DNA for the CDR3: TGTGCCAGCAGCCAAGAATGGAGTGGCGGCAGCCCCTATGGCTACACCTTC.

This clone appeared a single time. V gene TRBV11-2 combines with J gene TRBJ2-5; possibly TRBD1 for D (6 bases). The V end lost 5 bases, the J end lost 5 bases, and 18 bases lay between the germline ends. CDR1 is SGHAT and CDR2 is FQNNGV in the germline V gene. This CDR3 is built from 15 residues. The CDR3 DNA follows: TGTGCCAGCAGCGAACCGTATGGGACAAGGGAGACCCAGTACTTC. It specifies CASSEPYGTRETQYF.

In the case of this clone: The junction does not match germline at one end; this may be a read error. The chain recombines TRBV19 with TRBJ1-1; TRBD1 matches 7 bases. Germline values: CDR1 LNHDA, CDR2 SQIVND (reference sequence). The CDR3 runs 18 residues. The CDR3 loop is CASSIDLGRDRLNTEVFF. The CDR3, as DNA: TGTGCCAGTAGTATAGATCTAGGTAGGGACAGACTGAACACTGAAGTTTTCTTT. The full variable domain, its missing parts supplied by reference TRBV19 and TRBJ1-1, is DGGITQSPKYLFRKEGQNVTLSCEQNLNHDAMYWYRQDPGQGLRLIYYSQIVNDFQKGDIAEGYSVSREKKESFPLTVTSAQKNPTAFYLCASSIDLGRDRLNTEVFFGQGTRLTVV.

The chain uses TRBV15 and TRBJ1-4, with 7 bases that match TRBD1. The CDR3 is made up of 16 amino acids. Germline assignment: CDR1 LNHNV and CDR2 YYDKDF (reference sequence). V shed 1 base and J 5 bases; nucleotides not matched to a gene: 7. The CDR3 sequence is CATSRAAGQMNEKLFF. The CDR3, as DNA: TGTGCCACCAGCAGAGCGGCGGGACAGATGAATGAAAAACTGTTTTTT.

The V call is TRBV9, the J call TRBJ2-3, with D possibly being TRBD1 (7 bases). CDR3 length: 13 amino acids. The V end lost 4 bases, the J end lost 9 bases, and 15 bases lay between the germline ends. CDR1 is SGDLS and CDR2 is YYNGEE in the germline V gene. In nucleotides, the CDR3 is TGTGCCAGCAGCCTCGAACAGGGGAGGACGCAGTATTTT. Translating it yields CASSLEQGRTQYF.

This chain joins TRBV7-2 and TRBJ1-1, with no clear D. The CDR3 has 14 amino acids. The germline V gene encodes CDR1 SGHTA and CDR2 FQGNSA. V lost 1 base and J 5 bases, leaving 11 bases between the germline ends. The CDR3 is CASSLVGRETEAFF. CDR3 bases: TGTGCCAGCAGCTTAGTAGGCCGGGAAACTGAAGCTTTCTTT.

This clone was detected once. The rearrangement links TRBV28 to TRBJ1-4; D remains ambiguous. Germline CDR1 MDHEN, CDR2 SYDVKM. The germline V and J ends were trimmed by 6 bases and 8 bases, with 13 bases remaining between them. This CDR3 has 13 residues. Here the CDR3 DNA reads TGTGCCAGCAGCCCTATGGGGAGAGAAAAACTGTTTTTT. This gives the protein CASSPMGREKLFF.

This clone was observed once. The chain couples TRBV5-6 to TRBJ1-4, with 9 bases lining up with TRBD1. This CDR3 spans 16 amino acids. V lost 2 bases, J lost 11 bases, and 13 bases stayed unmatched. CDR1 and CDR2 (germline): SGHDT, YYEEEE. CDR3 bases: TGTGCCAGCAGCTTTTCGCTCCCGGGACAGGGCGCGAAACTGTTTTTT. This codes for CASSFSLPGQGAKLFF.

In DNA form, the CDR3 reads TGTGCCAGCAGTACAGTTGTGAACACTGAAGCTTTCTTT. As protein: CASSTVVNTEAFF. V gene TRBV27 combines with J gene TRBJ1-1; D unclear. V lost 5 bases to trimming and J lost 0 bases, with 7 bases between them. Germline CDR1 MNHEY, CDR2 SMNVEV (reference sequence). CDR3 size: 13 residues.

This clone was seen once. The chain uses TRBV19 and TRBJ2-7; 10 positions match TRBD1. CDR3 size: 14 residues. Losses at the gene ends were 5 bases for V and 3 bases for J; bases not matched to a gene: 4. CDR1 LNHDA and CDR2 SQIVND come from the germline V gene (reference sequence). CDR3 region: CASSPGTGDYEQYF. For the CDR3, the DNA is TGTGCCAGTAGTCCCGGGACAGGGGACTACGAGCAGTACTTC.

CDR3 sequence: CSADLVYNEQFF. DNA for the CDR3: TGCAGCGCAGACCTAGTTTACAATGAGCAGTTCTTC. The J gene is TRBJ2-1, the V gene TRBV29-1; D uncertain. Germline CDR1 reads SQVTM; CDR2 reads ANQGSEA. The V and J ends lost 7 bases and 4 bases respectively, with 11 bases between them. The CDR3 extends over 12 amino acids.

The chain links TRBV5-1 to TRBJ1-5; the D is unclear. Trimming pared 1 base from V and 6 bases from J, leaving 14 bases between. This CDR3 is 15 amino acids long. CDR1 is SGHRS, CDR2 YFSETQ, per germline. This chain's CDR3 is CASSLYSGDAQPQHF. The CDR3 DNA is TGCGCCAGCAGCTTGTATTCCGGGGATGCTCAGCCCCAGCATTTT.

The rearrangement links TRBV18 to TRBJ1-1, with 9 bases fitting TRBD1. The germline gives CDR1 KGHSH, CDR2 LQKENI. The CDR3 runs to 15 residues. Losses at the gene ends were 4 bases for V and 6 bases for J; bases not matched to a gene: 9. The DNA of the CDR3 is TGTGCCAGCTCACAAACTCCGGGACAGGGCTCTGAAGCTTTCTTT. This gives the protein CASSQTPGQGSEAFF. Together with reference TRBV18 and TRBJ1-1, the CDR3 gives the full variable domain: NAGVMQNPRHLVRRRGQEARLRCSPMKGHSHVYWYRQLPEEGLKFMVYLQKENIIDESGMPKERFSAEFPKEGPSILRIQQVVRGDSAAYFCASSQTPGQGSEAFFGQGTRLTVV.

Here the CDR3 reads CASSSPGQGVYEQYF. CDR3 in DNA: TGTGCCAGCAGCTCGCCGGGACAGGGGGTCTACGAGCAGTACTTC. The chain couples TRBV7-9 to TRBJ2-7, with 11 bases lining up with TRBD1. Trimming removed 4 bases from V and 3 bases from J; junction bases left unmatched: 5. Germline V gene data show CDR1 as SEHNR and CDR2 as FQNEAQ (reference sequence). There are 15 residues in the CDR3.

This clone is a singleton in its sample. J is TRBJ2-1 and V is TRBV9; D unresolved. The ends were cut back, 0 bases at V and 7 bases at J, with 8 bases in the middle. Germline assignment: CDR1 SGDLS and CDR2 YYNGEE. The CDR3 runs 13 residues. CDR3 loop: CASSVDQFNEQFF. DNA of the CDR3: TGTGCCAGCAGCGTAGATCAGTTTAATGAGCAGTTCTTC.

The V call is TRBV5-6, the J call TRBJ2-7, with 10 positions matching TRBD2. The CDR3 covers 16 residues. Looked up from germline, CDR1 is SGHDT and CDR2 is YYEEEE. The V and J ends lost 4 bases and 0 bases, in that order; junction bases with no gene match: 7. The CDR3 loop reads CASSGRTSGSSYEQYF. The DNA for the CDR3 is TGTGCCAGCAGCGGACGGACTAGCGGCAGCTCCTACGAGCAGTACTTC.

The chain employs TRBV5-4 and TRBJ2-2; possibly TRBD1 for D (6 bases). Per germline, CDR1 SGHNT and CDR2 YYREEE (reference sequence). The V end was cut by 2 bases, the J end by 5 bases, with 10 bases between. The CDR3 has 14 residues. The CDR3 reads CASSLRTDTGELFF. CDR3 DNA: TGTGCCAGCAGCTTAAGGACAGATACCGGGGAGCTGTTTTTT. Full variable domain (missing parts from reference TRBV5-4 and TRBJ2-2): ETGVTQSPTHLIKTRGQQVTLRCSSQSGHNTVSWYQQALGQGPQFIFQYYREEENGRGNFPPRFSGLQFPNYSSELNVNALELDDSALYLCASSLRTDTGELFFGEGSRLTVL.

The rearrangement uses TRBV7-9 and TRBJ1-1; no clear D gene. Trimming shortened V by 5 bases and J by 1 base, and 8 bases separated the two germline ends. From germline, CDR1 is SEHNR and CDR2 FQNEAQ (reference sequence). This CDR3 comprises 13 residues. Here the CDR3 DNA reads TGTGCCAGCAGCGGCAGGTGGAACACTGAAGCTTTCTTT. It is translated as CASSGRWNTEAFF.